These T cell receptor beta chains were read from a single sample in a study of identifying expanded T cells in peripheral blood. The method was immunoSEQ multiplex PCR; TCRdb's version includes in-frame clones alone and lacks a portion of them. This sample has around 85,000 clones, with approximately 90% found just once. The sample comprised blood. These receptors all stem from a person between 18 and 75 years old in good health. The CDR3 runs from the conserved cysteine through the conserved F or W. Fields, in order: clone size, J gene, D gene, V gene, CDR3 protein, CDR3 DNA. D genes are given only for firm matches. Only some rows state a clone size, as once, few, many or a class for expanded clones.

>once|TRBJ2-5|.|TRBV5-1
CASSSTRTDETQYF
TGCGCCAGCAGCTCGACTAGAACGGACGAGACCCAGTACTTC
>.|TRBJ2-7|TRBD1|TRBV18
CASSPTGTGGYEQYF
TGTGCCAGCTCACCCACCGGGACAGGGGGTTACGAGCAGTACTTC
>.|TRBJ2-3|.|TRBV5-8
CASSPIAAFTDTQYF
TGTGCCAGCAGTCCTATAGCGGCCTTCACAGATACGCAGTATTTT
>.|TRBJ1-1|.|TRBV10-3
CAIGMNTEAFF
TGTGCCATCGGCATGAACACTGAAGCTTTCTTT
>.|TRBJ1-6|TRBD1|TRBV25-1
CASSESGRTGSPLHF
TGTGCCAGCAGTGAATCCGGGCGGACAGGGTCACCCCTCCACTTT
>.|TRBJ2-5|.|TRBV6-6
CASSTQGGKTQYF
TGTGCCAGCAGTACTCAGGGGGGGAAGACCCAGTACTTC
>.|TRBJ2-2|.|TRBV2
CASSTLQGHGELFF
TGTGCCAGCAGTACGCTACAGGGCCACGGGGAGCTGTTTTTT
>.|TRBJ1-6|.|TRBV5-8
CASSLAAAGPSPLHF
TGTGCCAGCAGCTTGGCCGCGGCGGGCCCTTCACCCCTCCACTTT
>once|TRBJ2-7|.|TRBV5-8
CASRIANRFTLAYEQYF
TGTGCCAGCAGAATCGCGAATCGGTTTACCCTCGCCTACGAGCAGTACTTC
>.|TRBJ2-1|TRBD2|TRBV10-3
CAISAPPGGNEQFF
TGTGCCATCAGCGCCCCGCCGGGGGGGAATGAGCAGTTCTTC
>.|TRBJ1-2|.|TRBV6-5
CASSYAGIGGYTF
TGTGCCAGCAGTTACGCAGGGATAGGCGGCTACACCTTC
>.|TRBJ2-2|.|TRBV4-1
CASSHFSADTGELFF
TGCGCCAGCAGCCATTTCTCAGCGGACACCGGGGAGCTGTTTTTT
>.|TRBJ1-1|.|TRBV18
CASSGQGNSNTEAFF
TGTGCCAGCTCAGGGCAGGGGAACTCTAACACTGAAGCTTTCTTT
>.|TRBJ2-5|TRBD1|TRBV29-1
CSVEGQGAYETQYF
TGCAGCGTTGAGGGACAGGGGGCGTATGAGACCCAGTACTTC
>.|TRBJ2-5|.|TRBV4-2
CASSQDERKETQYF
TGTGCCAGCAGCCAAGATGAGAGAAAAGAGACCCAGTACTTC
>.|TRBJ1-2|.|TRBV6-6
CASRPGGGRDFYGYTF
TGTGCCAGCAGACCTGGGGGGGGCCGGGATTTCTATGGCTACACCTTC
>.|TRBJ2-3|.|TRBV6-5
CASSYLAGAYTDTQYF
TGTGCCAGCAGTTACCTGGCAGGGGCCTACACAGATACGCAGTATTTT
>.|TRBJ2-7|.|TRBV5-6
CASSVGSSYEQYF
TGTGCCAGCAGTGTCGGGTCTTCCTACGAGCAGTACTTC
>.|TRBJ1-4|.|TRBV7-9
CASSPGILEKLFF
TGTGCCAGCAGCCCAGGGATATTAGAAAAACTGTTTTTT
>.|TRBJ2-5|TRBD2|TRBV2
CASSFPGTSGGENQETQYF
TGTGCCAGCAGTTTCCCCGGGACTAGCGGGGGGGAAAACCAAGAGACCCAGTACTTC
>.|TRBJ2-3|.|TRBV21-1
CASSSRGTSVAPTDTQYF
TGTGCCAGCAGCTCCCGAGGAACTAGCGTAGCTCCCACAGATACGCAGTATTTT
>.|TRBJ2-7|TRBD1|TRBV29-1
CSVRGGTDPSYEQYF
TGCAGCGTTAGGGGTGGGACAGATCCTTCCTACGAGCAGTACTTC
>.|TRBJ1-6|.|TRBV27
CASSLEGTYNSPLHF
TGTGCCAGCAGTTTGGAGGGGACCTATAATTCACCCCTCCACTTT
>once|TRBJ1-2|.|TRBV4-3
CASSPGTLNYGYTF
TGCGCCAGCAGCCCCGGGACACTTAACTATGGCTACACCTTC
>.|TRBJ2-5|TRBD2|TRBV6-5
CASSYSGTNQETQYF
TGTGCCAGCAGTTACTCTGGGACTAACCAAGAGACCCAGTACTTC
>.|TRBJ2-3|TRBD2|TRBV10-2
CASSPSSGGDTQYF
TGCGCCAGCAGCCCCTCTAGCGGGGGAGATACGCAGTATTTT
>.|TRBJ2-1|TRBD2|TRBV18
CASSLGLDRSYNEQFF
TGTGCCAGCTCCCTCGGACTAGACCGTTCCTACAATGAGCAGTTCTTC
>.|TRBJ1-1|.|TRBV6-4
CASGTEGSTFF
TGTGCCAGCGGAACCGAAGGGTCGACTTTCTTT
>once|TRBJ1-2|.|TRBV28
CASSSPGDRGDYGYTF
TGTGCCAGCAGTTCTCCCGGAGATAGGGGAGACTATGGCTACACCTTC
>.|TRBJ1-1|TRBD1|TRBV7-2
CASRFTGVNEAFF
TGTGCCAGCAGGTTTACAGGGGTTAATGAAGCTTTCTTT
>.|TRBJ1-6|.|TRBV4-3
CASSQGGAGNSPLHF
TGCGCCAGCAGCCAAGGGGGCGCCGGTAATTCACCCCTCCACTTT
>.|TRBJ2-5|.|TRBV4-3
CASSQDEGGETQYF
TGCGCCAGCAGCCAAGACGAAGGAGGAGAGACCCAGTACTTC
>.|TRBJ2-5|TRBD1|TRBV4-1
CASSQDVLGRGIQETQYF
TGCGCCAGCAGCCAAGATGTCTTAGGCAGGGGGATTCAAGAGACCCAGTACTTC
>.|TRBJ2-7|TRBD1|TRBV27
CASSLSPWTGASDEQYF
TGTGCCAGCAGTTTATCCCCTTGGACAGGGGCGAGCGACGAGCAGTACTTC
>.|TRBJ1-5|TRBD1|TRBV6-1
CASSSRDRGQPQHF
TGTGCCAGCAGTTCCCGGGACAGGGGACAGCCCCAGCATTTT
>.|TRBJ2-4|.|TRBV9
CASSVEGNDGDIQYF
TGTGCCAGCAGCGTAGAAGGCAACGACGGGGACATTCAGTACTTC
>.|TRBJ2-4|TRBD2|TRBV7-2
CASSSNGGGNVGNIQYF
TGTGCCAGCAGCTCCAACGGGGGAGGGAATGTTGGAAACATTCAGTACTTC
>.|TRBJ2-3|.|TRBV11-3
CASSLNTGSTDTQYF
TGTGCCAGCAGCTTAAACACAGGTAGCACAGATACGCAGTATTTT
>.|TRBJ2-2|.|TRBV6-5
CASIDGNTGELFF
TGTGCCAGCATCGACGGTAACACCGGGGAGCTGTTTTTT
>few|TRBJ2-7|TRBD1|TRBV28
CASSRTGFGEQYF
TGTGCCAGCAGTCGGACAGGGTTTGGCGAGCAGTACTTC
>once|TRBJ1-1|.|TRBV5-1
CASSDQGDTEAFF
TGCGCCAGCAGCGACCAAGGGGACACTGAAGCTTTCTTT
>.|TRBJ2-3|.|TRBV18
CASSSETGGTDTQYF
TGTGCCAGCTCATCAGAGACAGGAGGCACAGATACGCAGTATTTT
>.|TRBJ1-2|.|TRBV11-2
CASSLYRDYGYTF
TGTGCCAGCAGCTTATATCGGGACTATGGCTACACCTTC
>.|TRBJ1-5|.|TRBV5-5
CASSLEWRNQPQHF
TGTGCCAGCAGCTTGGAATGGCGCAATCAGCCCCAGCATTTT
>.|TRBJ2-3|.|TRBV30
CAWSTGGADTQYF
TGTGCCTGGAGTACCGGGGGCGCTGATACGCAGTATTTT
>.|TRBJ2-7|TRBD1|TRBV7-2
CASSLVGGGYEQYF
TGTGCCAGCAGCTTAGTAGGGGGCGGCTACGAGCAGTACTTC
>.|TRBJ2-1|.|TRBV4-1
CASSQSSGSYNEQFF
TGCGCCAGCAGCCAATCCAGCGGCTCCTACAATGAGCAGTTCTTC
>once|TRBJ1-3|.|TRBV19
CASSSDAPSGNTIYF
TGTGCCAGTAGTTCCGACGCTCCCTCTGGAAACACCATATATTTT
>.|TRBJ2-5|TRBD1|TRBV7-9
CASSPQGVQETQYF
TGTGCCAGCAGCCCCCAGGGGGTCCAAGAGACCCAGTACTTC
>.|TRBJ2-2|TRBD1|TRBV7-8
CASSYRDRGLTGELFF
TGTGCCAGCAGCTACCGGGACAGGGGACTCACCGGGGAGCTGTTTTTT
>.|TRBJ2-5|.|TRBV5-5
CASSLQLVWETQYF
TGTGCCAGCAGCCTGCAACTAGTCTGGGAGACCCAGTACTTC
>few|TRBJ1-6|.|TRBV6-5
CASSYAADNSPLHF
TGTGCCAGCAGTTACGCAGCAGATAATTCACCCCTCCACTTT
>.|TRBJ2-2|.|TRBV5-1
CASSSPDVWPDTGELFF
TGCGCCAGCAGCTCTCCGGACGTATGGCCCGACACCGGGGAGCTGTTTTTT
>.|TRBJ1-4|TRBD1|TRBV4-1
CASSQGTAYEKLFF
TGCGCCAGCAGCCAGGGGACAGCTTATGAAAAACTGTTTTTT